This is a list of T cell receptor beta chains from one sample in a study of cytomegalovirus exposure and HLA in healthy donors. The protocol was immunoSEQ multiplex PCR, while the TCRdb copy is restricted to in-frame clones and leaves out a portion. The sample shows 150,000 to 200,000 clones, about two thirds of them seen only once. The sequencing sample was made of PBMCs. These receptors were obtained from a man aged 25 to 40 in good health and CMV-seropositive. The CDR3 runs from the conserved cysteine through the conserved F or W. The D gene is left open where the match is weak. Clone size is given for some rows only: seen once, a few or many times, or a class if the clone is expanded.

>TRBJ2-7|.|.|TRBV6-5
TGTGCCAGCAGTTACAACAGGGAAGGGCTCGAGCAGTACTTC
CASSYNREGLEQYF
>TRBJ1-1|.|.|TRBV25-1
TGTGCCAGCAGTGATTCAAGACAGAGCCTTACGCGTGAAGCTTTCTTT
CASSDSRQSLTREAFF
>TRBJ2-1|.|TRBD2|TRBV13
TGTGCCAGCAGCTCCGACGGGACTAGCGGGAACAATGAGCAGCTCTTC
CASSSDGTSGNNEQLF
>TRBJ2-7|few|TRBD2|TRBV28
TGTGCCAGCAGTCCACTCTTTAGCGGGAGATGGAACGAGCAGTACTTC
CASSPLFSGRWNEQYF
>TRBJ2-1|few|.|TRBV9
TGTGCCAGCAGCGGAAGAGCGGGACAAATTTACAATGAGCAGTTCTTC
CASSGRAGQIYNEQFF
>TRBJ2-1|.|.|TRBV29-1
TGCAGCGTGGGAGATATCCTCACGGATGAGCAGTTCTTC
CSVGDILTDEQFF
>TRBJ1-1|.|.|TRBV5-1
TGCGCCAGCTTACGGGATCCTGGGGACACTGAAGCTTTCTTT
CASLRDPGDTEAFF
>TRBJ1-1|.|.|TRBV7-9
TGTGCCAGCAGCTTAGACGGGGGGGACACTGAAGCTTTCTTT
CASSLDGGDTEAFF
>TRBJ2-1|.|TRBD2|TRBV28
TGTGCCAGCGCCGGGACTAGAGACGACAATGAGCAGTTCTTC
CASAGTRDDNEQFF
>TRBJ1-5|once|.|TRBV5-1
TGCGCCAGCAGCTTGGGAGGGCGACAGCCCCAGCATTTT
CASSLGGRQPQHF
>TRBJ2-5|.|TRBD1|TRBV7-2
TGTGCCAGCAGCTTATGGATGGACAGGGAAATGCGGGAGACCCAGTACTTC
CASSLWMDREMRETQYF
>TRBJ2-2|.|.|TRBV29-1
TGCAGCGTTGAATATTTAACAAACACCGGGGAGCTGTTTTTT
CSVEYLTNTGELFF
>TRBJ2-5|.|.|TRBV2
TGTGCCAGCAGAAGGGACATCCAAGAGACCCAGTACTTC
CASRRDIQETQYF
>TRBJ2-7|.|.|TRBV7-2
TGTGCCAGCAGCCGAACGAGAGTAAACAGGGACGAGCAGTACTTC
CASSRTRVNRDEQYF
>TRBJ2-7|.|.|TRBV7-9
TGTGCCAGCAGCCTTCCGCCGACATACGAGCAGTACTTC
CASSLPPTYEQYF
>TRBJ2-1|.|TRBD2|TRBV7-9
TGTGCCGGACTGCTAGCGGGAGGGTACAATGAGCAGTTCTTC
CAGLLAGGYNEQFF
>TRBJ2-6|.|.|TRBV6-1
TGTGCCAGCAGTGAAGGCCAGGGGACCGGGGCCAACGTCCTGACTTTC
CASSEGQGTGANVLTF
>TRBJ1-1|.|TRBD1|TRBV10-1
TGCGCCAGCAGTGCAGGGGGCGACCCGTGTGAAGCTTTCTTT
CASSAGGDPCEAFF
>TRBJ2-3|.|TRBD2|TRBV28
TGTGCCAGCAGTCTAGCGGGAATGAGCACAGATACGCAGTATTTT
CASSLAGMSTDTQYF
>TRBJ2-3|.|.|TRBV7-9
TGTGCCAGCAGCCCCAGCGAGAGCACAGATACGCAGTATTTT
CASSPSESTDTQYF
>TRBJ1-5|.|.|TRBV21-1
TGTGCCAGCAGCACCGACAGGGCACTTAGCAATCAGCCCCAGCATTTT
CASSTDRALSNQPQHF
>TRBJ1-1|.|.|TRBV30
TGTGCCTGGAGTGTTCCCAGGCACACTGAAGCTTTCTTT
CAWSVPRHTEAFF
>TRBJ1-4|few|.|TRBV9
TGTGCCAGCAGCGTAGCGATGGGGGGGCGGGGAATCGAAAAACTGTTTTTT
CASSVAMGGRGIEKLFF
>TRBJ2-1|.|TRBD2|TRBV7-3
TGTGCCAGCAGCTACGCGGGAGGCCCCAACAATGAGCAGTTCTTC
CASSYAGGPNNEQFF
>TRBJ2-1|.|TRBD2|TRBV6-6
TGTGCCAGCACACAACTAGCGGAGCACTACAATGAGCAGTTCTTC
CASTQLAEHYNEQFF
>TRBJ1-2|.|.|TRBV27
TGTGCCAGCAGTGAGCAGGGAGGGGCCTACACCTTC
CASSEQGGAYTF
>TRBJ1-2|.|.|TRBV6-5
TGTGCCAGGCCAGGGGAAAGGAACTATGGCTACACCTTC
CARPGERNYGYTF
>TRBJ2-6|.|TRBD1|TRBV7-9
TGTGCCACTAAACTGGCCGGATACAGGGGCTCTGGGGCCAACGTCCTGACTTTC
CATKLAGYRGSGANVLTF
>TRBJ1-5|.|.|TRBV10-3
TGTGCCATCAGTGGGGGGACGGGAGCCAATCAGCCCCAGCATTTT
CAISGGTGANQPQHF
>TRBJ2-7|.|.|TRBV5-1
TGCGCCACCTCTCGGGCGGGAAGCTCCTACGAGCAGTACTTC
CATSRAGSSYEQYF
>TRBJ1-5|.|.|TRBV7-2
TGTGCCAGCAGCTTAGTGGCGGGGGGATATAGCAATCAGCCCCAGCATTTT
CASSLVAGGYSNQPQHF
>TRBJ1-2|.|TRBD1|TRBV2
TGTGCCAGCGGTGACAGGGGTGATGGCTACACCTTC
CASGDRGDGYTF
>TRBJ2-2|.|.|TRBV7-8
TGTGCCAGCAGCTTAGAGTTATCCGGAGTCACCGGGGAGCTGTTTTTT
CASSLELSGVTGELFF
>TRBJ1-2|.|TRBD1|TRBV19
TGTGCCAGTAGTGCCGGGACAGGGGAAGGGCCCTATGGCTACACCTTC
CASSAGTGEGPYGYTF
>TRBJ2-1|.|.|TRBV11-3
TGTGCCAGCAGCTCCCGTCTAATCCCCTACAATGAGCAGTTCTTC
CASSSRLIPYNEQFF
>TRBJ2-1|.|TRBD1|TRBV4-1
TGCGCCAGCAGCCACCCGGGACAGGACAATGAGCAGTTCTTC
CASSHPGQDNEQFF
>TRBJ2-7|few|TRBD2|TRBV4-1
TGCGCCAGCAGCCTATTGGTAGCGGGTGAGGAGCAGTACTTC
CASSLLVAGEEQYF
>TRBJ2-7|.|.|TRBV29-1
TGCAGCCTACTGCGTAGAGGTGGAACCCCGGCTCTCTACGAGCAGTACTTC
CSLLRRGGTPALYEQYF
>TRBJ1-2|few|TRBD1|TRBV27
TGTGCCAGCACCGCACCGGGACAGGGGGGCGGCTACACCTTC
CASTAPGQGGGYTF
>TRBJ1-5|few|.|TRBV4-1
TGCGCCAGCTCCGCGGGTTTGGGGGGAGGACAGCCCCAGCATTTT
CASSAGLGGGQPQHF
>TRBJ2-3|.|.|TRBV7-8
TGTGCCAGCAGCTTAGCATCGGGGGTAGCAGATACGCAGTATTTT
CASSLASGVADTQYF
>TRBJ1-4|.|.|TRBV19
TGTGCCAGTAGTATAATACTCCGAGATGAAAAACTGTTTTTT
CASSIILRDEKLFF
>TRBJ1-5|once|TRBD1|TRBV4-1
TGCGCCAGCAGCCAAGTGCCAGGGGGCGATCTTGATAATCAGCCCCAGCATTTT
CASSQVPGGDLDNQPQHF
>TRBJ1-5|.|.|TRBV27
TGTGCCAGCAGTTCGGGGGTTCGGCAGGATCAGCCCCAGCATTTT
CASSSGVRQDQPQHF
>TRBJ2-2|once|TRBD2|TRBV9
TGTGCCAGCAGCCCGGGACTAGCGGGCACCGGGGAGCTGTTTTTT
CASSPGLAGTGELFF
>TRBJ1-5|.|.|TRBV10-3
TGTGCCATCAGTGGTGGGACAACAAATCAGCCCCAGCATTTT
CAISGGTTNQPQHF
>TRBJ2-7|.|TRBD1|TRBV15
TGTGCCACCAGCAGAGGGACTGGACAGGGCATCTCCTACGAGCAGTACTTC
CATSRGTGQGISYEQYF
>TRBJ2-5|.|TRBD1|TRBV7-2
TGTGCCAGCAGCCGGGACAGACAAGAGACCCAGTACTTC
CASSRDRQETQYF
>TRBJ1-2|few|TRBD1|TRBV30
TGTGCCTGGTCGGGACAGGGTGGTGGCTACACCTTC
CAWSGQGGGYTF
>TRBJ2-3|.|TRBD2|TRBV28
TGTGCCAGCAGTTTAGCGGGGGGGAGGGGCGCAGATACGCAGTATTTT
CASSLAGGRGADTQYF
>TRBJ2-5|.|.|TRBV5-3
TGTGCCAGAAGCTTGAGGACAACCCAAGAGACCCAGTACTTC
CARSLRTTQETQYF
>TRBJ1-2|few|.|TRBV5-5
TGTGCCAGCAGCCAAGTTGAACGGGAATATGGCTACACCTTC
CASSQVEREYGYTF
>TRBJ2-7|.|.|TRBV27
TGTGCCAGCAGTTCACCTCCGTCCTACGAGCAGTACTTC
CASSSPPSYEQYF
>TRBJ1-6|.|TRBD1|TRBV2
TGTGCCAGCAGTGAGGCAGGGGGATTCGGTTCACCCCTCCACTTT
CASSEAGGFGSPLHF
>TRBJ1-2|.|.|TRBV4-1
TGCGCCAGCAGCCACCCTATGAGACAGGCAAACTATGGCTACACCTTC
CASSHPMRQANYGYTF
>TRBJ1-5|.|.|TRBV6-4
TGTGCCAGCAGTGACTTAAGGACTTCGATCGGGCAGCCCCAGCATTTT
CASSDLRTSIGQPQHF
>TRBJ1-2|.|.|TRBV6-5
TGTGCCAGCACCACGACGGGGGTGGGCAACTATGGCTACACCTTC
CASTTTGVGNYGYTF
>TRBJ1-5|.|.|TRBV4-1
TGCGCCAGCAGCGTCAGAGGGATCAATCAGCCCCAGCATTTT
CASSVRGINQPQHF
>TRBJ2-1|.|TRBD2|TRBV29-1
TGCAGCGTTGAGGGACTAGCGGGAGTCAATGAGCAGTTCTTC
CSVEGLAGVNEQFF
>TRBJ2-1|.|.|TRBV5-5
TGTGCCAGCAGTCAGACTAGGTACAATGAGCAGTTCTTC
CASSQTRYNEQFF